This TCR beta chain was retrieved from a study of blood T cell repertoires in COVID-19. Study details: Acute-phase and convalescent COVID-19 samples originated in the United States, Italy and Spain. Nucleic acid was either cDNA or gDNA, and it came from T cells, B-cell-depleted T cells, or PBMCs.

Per the original methods: Using reference gene primer amplification, nucleated cell counts were estimated. Sequencing was performed with immunoSEQ multiplex PCR; in TCRdb, only in-frame clones are kept and a portion is missing. V and J calls and clone size come straight from that table; D and trimming were deduced from the DNA. The data contain approximately 37,000 clones, roughly nine tenths of them singletons. V gave up 3 bases and J gave up 5 bases; unmatched junction bases: 8. The V gene's germline CDR1 is LNHDA and CDR2 SQIVND (reference sequence). The CDR3 is made up of 15 amino acids. What was sequenced was peripheral blood. This TCR was recovered from a man aged 50-59 years with active COVID-19. The chain has TRBV19 and TRBJ2-7; 9 bases align to TRBD2. The chain's CDR3 is CASSITAGGKNEQYF. CDR3 nucleotides: TGTGCCAGTAGTATTACGGCGGGAGGGAAAAACGAGCAGTACTTC.